The entry below describes one TCR beta chain. This clonotype has at least ten counts. The specificity of this receptor is unknown. No much larger clone is present one base from it, and per-base qualities are unavailable. The CDR3, from cysteine to phenylalanine, totals 15 residues. Only CDR3 DNA remains: 45 bases, in frame from the first base. CDR1 and CDR2 are read off the germline V gene (reference sequence) as DFQATT and SNEGSKA. At the junction V is shortened by 3 bases and J by 0 bases, with 13 bases in between. To prepare the library, PCR was applied. Sequenced using an Illumina HiSeq 2000. Clones were called with MiXCR by TCRdb after fastp trimmed the public reads at Q25, and only in-frame beta chains were retained. CDR3 protein duplicates are merged, each entry listing the most common genes and DNA. The sample table holds about 100,000 distinct CDR3 sequences, of which roughly 51% were seen once. The leading ten clones occupy about an eighth of the sample.

This sample is drawn from a study of CDR3 diversity in severe acne (dated by TCRdb to 2018 to 2020). The sequencing input was blood. The clonotype comes from a male donor with acne. The chain is assembled from TRBV20-1 and TRBJ2-3, with the identity of the D gene unclear. The bases are TGCAGTGCTAGGCCCCTAGTCGGGAGCACAGATACGCAGTATTTT. This codes for CSARPLVGSTDTQYF.